Listed here is a single TCR beta chain. Its recognized antigen is unknown. Within one base of it there is no much larger clone, and no base qualities were kept. The data were taken from a study of shared clonotypes between healthy human individuals (dated by TCRdb to about 2020). The study in broad terms: A few men and a couple of women, aged 18 to 49 years, made up the cohort. For each donor, CD4 naive and CD4 memory were each given three plates, CD8 naive was given two plates, and CD8 memory was given one plate. To estimate repertoire size and how much clonotypes are shared between individuals, the study performed deep sequencing of blood TCR repertoires from a handful of healthy adults. To increase sequencing depth and limit assay-specific biases, different laboratories used diverse techniques to prepare libraries and sequence TCR repertoires. Per donor, leukapheresis produced somewhere between about 0.94 and 10 billion PBMCs. The full study reports these points: Sampling was limited to blood, and TCR repertoires in tissue likely differ from TCR repertoires in blood. Because the study included only a small number of donors, the genetic and exposure-history diversity represented was limited. Compared with non-shared clonotypes, clonotypes shared by all four sorted-subset donors had higher generation probabilities. Rarefaction of sorted-subset datasets indicated incomplete sequencing despite the large sequencing depth. Based on pairwise subsampling, the degree of clonotype sharing among donors was expected to be affected by sequencing depth. Across four donors, roughly 5.1% of naive CD4, roughly 3.5% of naive CD8, roughly 2.3% of memory CD4, and approximately 0.4% of memory CD8 clonotypes were shared. Estimated clonotype richness was generally larger for naive than for memory subsets.

CDR1 is given as SEHNR and CDR2 as FQNEAQ, both from the germline V gene (reference sequence). Inclusive of the bounding cysteine and phenylalanine, the CDR3 is 11 residues long. Of all the DNA, just the CDR3 is kept, 33 bases in frame from base 1. Trimming at the junction amounts to 7 bases on V and 8 bases on J, and the germline ends lie 9 bases apart. Using the deep immunoSEQ assay, multiplex PCR amplified TCR CDR3 regions from genomic DNA. Extracted genomic DNA from each cell subset was distributed evenly across all wells of several immunoSEQ 96-well plates, and each plate was treated as a replicate. For sorted subsets, 200 to 250 ng of genomic DNA, equivalent to roughly 33,000 T cell genomes, went into each replicate PCR. Purified libraries were quantified with a Qubit 3.0 fluorometer, sized on a Bioanalyzer 2100, and re-quantified with the KAPA Library Quantification kit. A separate single-read 150-cycle Illumina NextSeq 550 flow cell was used to sequence each immunoSEQ 96-well plate. Per the original workflow: The immunoSEQ output contained only junctional sequences without quality scores, so filtering could not match that applied to full-length reads. Sequences were annotated with PyIR, a Python wrapper for IgBLAST v1.9, and V/J genes and CDR3 were assigned using IMGT germline references. Reads were filtered out if the reads had weak V/J assignments (E-value above 1e-6), no CDR3, stop codons, out-of-frame junctions, or ambiguous translated residues. V3J clonotypes were defined as sequences sharing the same inferred V gene, J gene, and CDR3 amino acid sequence. Percentage overlap between repertoires was computed as shared unique clonotypes divided by the size of the smaller repertoire. Three approaches were used to assess repertoire richness: RTK rarefaction, the Chao1 estimator, and Recon v2.1 estimates of unobserved clonotypes. For all TCRbeta clonotypes obtained by the gDNA method from a few donors, generation probabilities were computed with OLGA. TCRdb took this table from immuneACCESS and kept in-frame rearrangements with V and J called. Such tables lack part of the clones; where checked against another copy, unresolved V genes explain under half of the gap, and the rest is unexplained. Clone size and V and J calls were adopted from that table, with D and trimming inferred from the DNA. The sample data list under 850,000 clones, and approximately 92% of these were observed just once. The top ten constitute about 25% of the sample.

For the CD8 naive samples, CD45RO-negative cells were positively selected for CCR7, yielding a CD45RA+CCR7+ population from which TemRA cells were excluded. Donors were healthy HIV-negative adults with no recently reported acute infections or vaccinations. Only Caucasian adults living in Nashville, Tennessee, USA were represented among the donors. Blood was collected by leukapheresis, and PBMCs were isolated by Ficoll-Histopaque density gradient centrifugation and then cryopreserved in liquid nitrogen vapor phase. Analytical flow cytometry was used to check the purity and quantity of each magnetically sorted T cell population. Each sorted fraction had its genomic DNA isolated and then quantified by UV absorbance on a Nanodrop 2000c.

Sequencing used naive CD8+ T cells sorted from blood. The cell subset or site label corresponds to: CD45RA+CCR7+. The V and J genes are TRBV7-9 and TRBJ2-1; no D gene call is confident. This TCR came from a man in his thirties or forties in good health. The CDR3 sequence is CASTQDDEQFF. The sequenced DNA is TGTGCCAGCACCCAGGACGATGAGCAGTTCTTC. Full variable domain (CDR3 extended with the reference TRBV7-9 and TRBJ2-1 proteins): DTGVSQNPRHKITKRGQNVTFRCDPISEHNRLYWYRQTLGQGPEFLTYFQNEAQLEKSRLLSDRFSAERPKGSFSTLEIQRTEQGDSAMYLCASTQDDEQFFGPGTRLTVL.